Shown below are 22 T cell receptor beta chains from a single sample sequenced in a study of spatial heterogeneity in lung cancer. Using its own MiXCR run on the 5' RACE reads, TCRdb lists one record per CDR3 protein. The top ten hold under 30% of the sample, which has approximately 25,000 distinct CDR3 sequences, about 3.3% seen once. Indicated time point: sample taken at primary tumor resection. From tumor, nontumor lung or frozen PBMC, whole RNA was taken unsorted for sequencing. Specimen: PBMCs, collected at surgery. Receptors originate from a female donor with early-stage non-small cell lung cancer.

This clonotype is judged medium-sized. The chain joins TRBV7-9 to TRBJ2-7; 11 bases fit TRBD1. The CDR3 is 15 residues long. The junction had 4 bases not matched to a gene; V was cut back by 1 base and J by 5 bases. Germline loops: CDR1 SEHNR, CDR2 FQNEAQ (reference sequence). The CDR3 DNA is TGTGCCAGCAGCTTAGGGACAGGGGGCCTTAACGAGCAGTACTTC. It encodes CASSLGTGGLNEQYF.

V gene TRBV7-9 combines with J gene TRBJ2-6; D gene unclear. This CDR3 has 18 amino acids. The germline V gene encodes CDR1 SEHNR and CDR2 FQNEAQ (reference sequence). V dropped 1 base and J dropped 0 bases, with 13 bases sitting between them. The DNA for the CDR3 is TGTGCCAGCAGCTTAGAGCCAGGTATTCTCTCTGGGGCCAACGTCCTGACTTTC. Encoded protein: CASSLEPGILSGANVLTF.

V is TRBV7-9 and J is TRBJ2-5; 9 bases align to TRBD1. This CDR3 spans 16 amino acids. Losses at the gene ends were 8 bases for V and 9 bases for J; bases not matched to a gene: 19. Germline V CDR1 and CDR2: SEHNR, FQNEAQ (reference sequence). For the CDR3, the DNA is TGTGCCAGCGCCTCCTACAAGGGGACAGGGTCTTTTTCCCAGTACTTC. Amino acids: CASASYKGTGSFSQYF.

This clonotype appeared a few times. This rearrangement joins TRBV5-1 to TRBJ2-1; D uncertain. V lost 4 bases to trimming and J lost 4 bases, with 9 bases between them. The CDR3 runs to 13 residues. Germline V gene lookup returns CDR1 SGHRS and CDR2 YFSETQ. The CDR3 region has the DNA TGCGCCAGCAGCGAAGGAGTTTACAATGAGCAGTTCTTC. Amino acid sequence: CASSEGVYNEQFF. The full variable domain, rest sourced from reference TRBV5-1 and TRBJ2-1, is KAGVTQTPRYLIKTRGQQVTLSCSPISGHRSVSWYQQTPGQGLQFLFEYFSETQRNKGNFPGRFSGRQFSNSRSEMNVSTLELGDSALYLCASSEGVYNEQFFGPGTRLTVL.

This clonotype was seen many times. This chain links TRBV2 with TRBJ2-3; D is perhaps TRBD1 or TRBD2 (5 bases each). The CDR3 loop spans 13 amino acids. Trimming took 4 bases from V and 6 from J, leaving 11 bases between them. Germline-derived CDR1 and CDR2 are SNHLY and FYNNEI. The CDR3 reads CASSVTGRDTQYF. In nucleotides, the CDR3 is TGTGCCAGCAGTGTTACGGGGCGGGATACGCAGTATTTT.

This clonotype appeared many times. CDR3 coding DNA: TGCGCCAGCAGTGAGTCGGGCAGGGAAGAGACCCAGTACTTC. It codes for CASSESGREETQYF. The V and J genes are TRBV10-1 and TRBJ2-5; a possible D gene is TRBD1 (5 bases). The CDR3 has 14 amino acids. Germline CDR1 reads WNHNN; CDR2 reads SYGVQD (reference sequence). V was shortened by 0 bases and J by 3 bases, with 8 bases between the two germline ends.

Within the sample, this clonotype is medium-sized. This chain uses TRBV24-1 with TRBJ2-3, with no clear D. The germline gives CDR1 KGHDR, CDR2 SFDVKD. With 1 base removed from V and 1 base from J, the gap between germline ends came to 11 bases. The CDR3 has 16 amino acids. CDR3 DNA sequence: TGTGCCACCAGTGATTTCGGACCCGGAGGCACAGATACGCAGTATTTT. Translation gives CATSDFGPGGTDTQYF.

This clonotype has ten or more counts. V is TRBV11-2 and J is TRBJ2-2; no definite D call. Trimming took off 5 bases at V and 3 bases at J, with 16 bases between the two ends. CDR1 and CDR2 (germline): SGHAT, FQNNGV. This CDR3 has 16 amino acids. Written as DNA, the CDR3 is TGTGCCAGCAGCCCCTCCGGAAGGGCTTACACCGGGGAGCTGTTTTTT. Amino acid sequence: CASSPSGRAYTGELFF.

This clonotype was picked up many times. The genes are TRBV7-9 and TRBJ1-3; D is possibly TRBD1 (6 bases). CDR3 size: 15 residues. V dropped 1 base and J dropped 3 bases, with 10 bases sitting between them. CDR1 is SEHNR and CDR2 is FQNEAQ in the germline V gene (reference sequence). CDR3 residues: CASSLDREGGNTIYF. DNA for the CDR3: TGTGCCAGCAGCTTAGACAGGGAGGGTGGAAACACCATATATTTT.

This clonotype was counted between two and nine times. CDR3 nucleotides: TGTGCCAGCAGTGATGATGCAACTAATGAAAAACTGTTTTTT. Residues: CASSDDATNEKLFF. The chain has TRBV2 and TRBJ1-4, with D uncertain. V was pared by 3 bases and J by 0 bases, with 5 bases between. The germline V gene has CDR1 SNHLY and CDR2 FYNNEI. The CDR3 is made up of 14 amino acids.

This clonotype was found many times. This chain uses TRBV7-8 with TRBJ1-1; no clear D gene. CDR3 length: 14 residues. V lost 0 bases to trimming and J lost 2 bases, with 7 bases between them. The germline gives CDR1 SGHVS, CDR2 FQNEAQ. CDR3 DNA sequence: TGTGCCAGCAGCTTAGCTCTAGACAACACTGAAGCTTTCTTT. Translation gives CASSLALDNTEAFF.

Many counts were recorded for this clonotype. V and J are TRBV27 and TRBJ2-2; D remains ambiguous. Germline CDR1 is MNHEY and CDR2 is SMNVEV (reference sequence). V lost 1 base and J lost 3, with 12 bases in between. CDR3 length: 16 residues. This chain's CDR3 is CASSLLAVMDTGELFF. The DNA for the CDR3 is TGTGCCAGCAGTTTATTGGCGGTTATGGACACCGGGGAGCTGTTTTTT.

This clonotype has only a few counts. The genes are TRBV5-1 and TRBJ2-1; 9 bases map to TRBD2. The CDR3 extends over 14 amino acids. J was trimmed by 9 bases and V by 0 bases; bases with no gene match: 4. From germline, CDR1 is SGHRS and CDR2 YFSETQ. Written as DNA, the CDR3 is TGCGCCAGCAGCTTGGGCGGGAGGGGCGGTGAGCAGTTCTTC. The encoded protein is CASSLGGRGGEQFF. Together with reference TRBV5-1 and TRBJ2-1, the CDR3 gives the full variable domain: KAGVTQTPRYLIKTRGQQVTLSCSPISGHRSVSWYQQTPGQGLQFLFEYFSETQRNKGNFPGRFSGRQFSNSRSEMNVSTLELGDSALYLCASSLGGRGGEQFFGPGTRLTVL.

Only a few counts were recorded for this clonotype. The genes are TRBV19 and TRBJ2-5, with 9 positions matching TRBD1. The junction had 9 bases not matched to a gene; V was cut back by 4 bases and J by 6 bases. Germline assignment: CDR1 LNHDA and CDR2 SQIVND (reference sequence). The CDR3 is 15 residues long. CDR3 region: CASSSPGQGMQTQYF. CDR3 in DNA: TGTGCCAGTAGTAGCCCCGGACAGGGGATGCAGACCCAGTACTTC.

This clonotype was seen repeatedly, ten times or more. The rearrangement joins TRBV7-2 to TRBJ2-7; 7 bases line up with TRBD2. Germline CDR1 is SGHTA and CDR2 is FQGNSA. The CDR3 covers 15 residues. V dropped 4 bases and J dropped 2; count of bases not matched to a gene: 8. This CDR3 is CASSSRGAGPYEQYF. CDR3 nucleotide sequence: TGTGCCAGCAGCTCCCGTGGAGCGGGGCCCTACGAGCAGTACTTC.

This clonotype has a count of ten or more. V and J are TRBV4-1 and TRBJ2-1; D gene uncertain. In germline, CDR1 is MGHRA, CDR2 YSYEKL. The CDR3 covers 14 residues. The V end was cut by 1 base, the J end by 7 bases, with 11 bases between. CDR3 DNA: TGCGCCAGCAGCCAAGGCGGCAATCGAAATGAGCAGTTCTTC. Encoded protein: CASSQGGNRNEQFF.

This clonotype was counted many times. This chain connects TRBV14 to TRBJ2-5; possible D gene TRBD2, 6 bases. Looked up from germline, CDR1 is SGHDN and CDR2 is FVKESK. The CDR3 covers 14 residues. The germline V and J ends were trimmed by 4 bases and 4 bases, with 13 bases remaining between them. The CDR3 protein is CASSRLSGRETQYF. CDR3 nucleotide sequence: TGTGCCAGCAGCCGATTGAGCGGGCGAGAGACCCAGTACTTC.

This clonotype was found many times. V and J are TRBV27 and TRBJ2-6; weak D call: TRBD1 (6 bases). Germline V CDR1 and CDR2: MNHEY, SMNVEV (reference sequence). This CDR3 contains 21 residues. V gave up 1 base and J gave up 0 bases, with 22 bases separating them. The DNA of the CDR3 is TGTGCCAGCAGTTTATTCCCCACGCGACAGGCGACCCCCTCTGGGGCCAACGTCCTGACTTTC. This codes for CASSLFPTRQATPSGANVLTF.

This clonotype was detected many times. The chain carries TRBV28 and TRBJ2-1; weak D call: TRBD1 (6 bases). Trimming cost V 1 base and J 3 bases, with 13 bases left between them. In germline, CDR1 is MDHEN, CDR2 SYDVKM. The length of the CDR3 is 16 residues. CDR3 bases: TGTGCCAGCAGTTTATTCCGGAGGACAGTCTACAATGAGCAGTTCTTC. This sequence encodes CASSLFRRTVYNEQFF.

This clonotype has a count of ten or more. This sequence joins TRBV29-1 and TRBJ2-1; 8 nucleotides align to TRBD1. Germline V CDR1 and CDR2: SQVTM, ANQGSEA. The J segment lost 5 bases and the V segment lost 7 bases, leaving 7 bases of the junction unmatched. The CDR3 spans 13 residues. The CDR3 here is CSDRTGNNNEQFF. The CDR3 DNA reads TGCAGCGACCGGACAGGGAACAACAATGAGCAGTTCTTC.

Ten or more counts support this clonotype. V and J are TRBV6-2 or TRBV6-3 and TRBJ2-6, with no clear D. The germline CDR1 and CDR2 sequences are MNHEY and SVGEGT. The CDR3 runs to 16 residues. Trimming pared 6 bases from V and 0 bases from J, leaving 12 bases between. The DNA for the CDR3 is TGTGCCAGCAGCCCCGACCGGGTCTCTGGGGCCAACGTCCTGACTTTC. It specifies CASSPDRVSGANVLTF.

In this sample, this clonotype turned up a few times. This sequence joins TRBV11-2 and TRBJ2-1; 7 bases map to TRBD1. The CDR3 sequence is 14 residues long. V shed 5 bases, J shed 9 bases, and the junction held 10 bases outside the gene matches. Germline-derived CDR1 and CDR2 are SGHAT and FQNNGV. CDR3: CASSLKTGQSEQFF. CDR3 sequence (DNA): TGTGCCAGCAGCCTCAAGACAGGGCAGAGTGAGCAGTTCTTC.